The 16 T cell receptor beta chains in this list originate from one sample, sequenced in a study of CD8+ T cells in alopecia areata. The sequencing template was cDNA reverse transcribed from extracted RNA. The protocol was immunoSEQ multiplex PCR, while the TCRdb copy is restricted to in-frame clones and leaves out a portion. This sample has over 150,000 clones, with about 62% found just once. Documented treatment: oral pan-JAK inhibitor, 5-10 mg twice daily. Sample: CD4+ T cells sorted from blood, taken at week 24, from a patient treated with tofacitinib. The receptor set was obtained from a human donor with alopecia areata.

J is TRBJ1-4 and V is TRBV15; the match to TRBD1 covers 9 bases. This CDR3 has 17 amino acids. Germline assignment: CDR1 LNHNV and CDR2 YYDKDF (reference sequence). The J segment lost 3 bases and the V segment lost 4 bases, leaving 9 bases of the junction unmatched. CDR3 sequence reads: CATSIPGQGLANEKLFF. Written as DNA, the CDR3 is TGTGCCACCAGCATTCCAGGACAGGGGTTGGCTAATGAAAAACTGTTTTTT. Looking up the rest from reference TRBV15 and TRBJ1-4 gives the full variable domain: DAMVIQNPRYQVTQFGKPVTLSCSQTLNHNVMYWYQQKSSQAPKLLFHYYDKDFNNEADTPDNFQSRRPNTSFCFLDIRSPGLGDTAMYLCATSIPGQGLANEKLFFGSGTQLSVL.

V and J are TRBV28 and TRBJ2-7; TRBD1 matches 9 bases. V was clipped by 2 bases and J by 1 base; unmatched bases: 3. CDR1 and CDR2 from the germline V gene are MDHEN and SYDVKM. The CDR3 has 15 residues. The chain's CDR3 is CASSLPGTGSYEQYF. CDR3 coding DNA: TGTGCCAGCAGTTTACCCGGGACAGGGTCCTACGAGCAGTACTTC.

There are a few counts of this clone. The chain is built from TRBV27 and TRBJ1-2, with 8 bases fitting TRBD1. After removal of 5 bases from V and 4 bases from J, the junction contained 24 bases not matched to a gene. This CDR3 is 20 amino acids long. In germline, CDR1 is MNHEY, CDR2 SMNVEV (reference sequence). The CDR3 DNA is TGTGCCAGCAGTCCGCGGACAGGGTCGGTGGTCCAACCCGCGGGCTATGGCTACACCTTC. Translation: CASSPRTGSVVQPAGYGYTF.

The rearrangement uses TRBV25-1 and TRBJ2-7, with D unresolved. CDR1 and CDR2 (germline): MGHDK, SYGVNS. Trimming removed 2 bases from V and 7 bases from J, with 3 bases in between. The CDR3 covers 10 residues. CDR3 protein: CASSEVEQYF. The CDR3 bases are TGTGCCAGCAGTGAAGTTGAGCAGTACTTC.

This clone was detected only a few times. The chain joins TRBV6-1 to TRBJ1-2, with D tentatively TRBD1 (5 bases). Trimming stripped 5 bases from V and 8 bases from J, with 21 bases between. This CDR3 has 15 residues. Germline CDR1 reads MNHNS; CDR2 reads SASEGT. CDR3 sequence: CASSSTPNRRGGYTF. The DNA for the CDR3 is TGTGCCAGCAGTTCAACCCCAAACAGGAGGGGAGGCTACACCTTC.

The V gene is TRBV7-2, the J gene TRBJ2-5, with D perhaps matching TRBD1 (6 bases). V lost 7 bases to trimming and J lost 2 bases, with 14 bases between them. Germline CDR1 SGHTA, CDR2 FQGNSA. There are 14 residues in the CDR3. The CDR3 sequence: CASTKPGDQETQYF. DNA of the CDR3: TGTGCCAGCACCAAACCAGGGGATCAAGAGACCCAGTACTTC.

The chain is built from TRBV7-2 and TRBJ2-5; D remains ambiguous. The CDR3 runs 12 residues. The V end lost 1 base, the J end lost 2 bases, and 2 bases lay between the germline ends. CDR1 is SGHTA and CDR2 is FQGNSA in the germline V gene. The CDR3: CASSLGQETQYF. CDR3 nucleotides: TGTGCCAGCAGCTTAGGACAAGAGACCCAGTACTTC.

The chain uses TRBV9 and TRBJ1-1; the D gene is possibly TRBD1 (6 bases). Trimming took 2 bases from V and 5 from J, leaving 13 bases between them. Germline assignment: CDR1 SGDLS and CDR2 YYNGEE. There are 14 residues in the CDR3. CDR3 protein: CASSVMDSSTEAFF. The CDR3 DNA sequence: TGTGCCAGCAGCGTTATGGACAGCTCGACTGAAGCTTTCTTT.

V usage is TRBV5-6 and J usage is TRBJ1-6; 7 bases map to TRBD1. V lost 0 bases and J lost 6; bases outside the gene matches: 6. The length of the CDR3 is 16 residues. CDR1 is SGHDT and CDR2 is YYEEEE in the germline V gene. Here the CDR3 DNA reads TGTGCCAGCAGCTTGGGGACAGGTCTATCTAATTCACCCCTCCACTTT. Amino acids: CASSLGTGLSNSPLHF.

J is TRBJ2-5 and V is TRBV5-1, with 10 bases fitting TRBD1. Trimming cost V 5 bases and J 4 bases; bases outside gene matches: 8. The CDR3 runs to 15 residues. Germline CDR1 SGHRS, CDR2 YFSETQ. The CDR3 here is CASRRQGAHGETQYF. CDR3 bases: TGCGCCAGCAGAAGACAGGGGGCTCACGGAGAGACCCAGTACTTC. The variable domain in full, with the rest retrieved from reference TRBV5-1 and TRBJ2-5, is KAGVTQTPRYLIKTRGQQVTLSCSPISGHRSVSWYQQTPGQGLQFLFEYFSETQRNKGNFPGRFSGRQFSNSRSEMNVSTLELGDSALYLCASRRQGAHGETQYFGPGTRLLVL.

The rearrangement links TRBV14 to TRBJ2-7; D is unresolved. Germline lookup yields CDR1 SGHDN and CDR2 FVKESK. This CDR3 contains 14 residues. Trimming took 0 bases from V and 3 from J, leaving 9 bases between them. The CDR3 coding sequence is TGTGCCAGCAGCCAAGAGAGGCAGATCTACGAGCAGTACTTC. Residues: CASSQERQIYEQYF. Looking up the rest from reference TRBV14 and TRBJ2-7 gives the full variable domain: EAGVTQFPSHSVIEKGQTVTLRCDPISGHDNLYWYRRVMGKEIKFLLHFVKESKQDESGMPNNRFLAERTGGTYSTLKVQPAELEDSGVYFCASSQERQIYEQYFGPGTRLTVT.

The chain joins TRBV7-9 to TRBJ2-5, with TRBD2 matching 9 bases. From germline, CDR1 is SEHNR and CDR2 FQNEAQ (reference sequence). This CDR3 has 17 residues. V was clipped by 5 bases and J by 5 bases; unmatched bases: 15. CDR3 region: CASSPHRGGRVGETQYF. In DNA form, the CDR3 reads TGTGCCAGCAGCCCCCACCGTGGCGGGAGGGTCGGGGAGACCCAGTACTTC.

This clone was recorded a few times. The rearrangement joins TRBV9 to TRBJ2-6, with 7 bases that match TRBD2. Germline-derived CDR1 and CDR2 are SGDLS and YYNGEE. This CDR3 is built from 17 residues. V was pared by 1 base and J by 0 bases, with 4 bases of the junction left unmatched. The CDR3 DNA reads TGTGCCAGCAGCGTAATTGGCGGGAGCTCTGGGGCCAACGTCCTGACTTTC. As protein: CASSVIGGSSGANVLTF.

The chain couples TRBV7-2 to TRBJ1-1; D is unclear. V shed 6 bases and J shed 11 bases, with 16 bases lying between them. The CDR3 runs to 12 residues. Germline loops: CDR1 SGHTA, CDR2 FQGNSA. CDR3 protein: CASSFTRDWAFF. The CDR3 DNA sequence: TGTGCCAGCAGTTTCACAAGGGATTGGGCTTTCTTT.

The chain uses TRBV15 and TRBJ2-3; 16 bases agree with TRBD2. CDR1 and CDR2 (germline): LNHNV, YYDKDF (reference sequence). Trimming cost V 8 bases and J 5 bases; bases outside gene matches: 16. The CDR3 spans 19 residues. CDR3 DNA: TGTGCCACCCAAAGGGGACTAGCGGGAGGGCCTCCGTCCCAAGATACGCAGTATTTT. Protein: CATQRGLAGGPPSQDTQYF.

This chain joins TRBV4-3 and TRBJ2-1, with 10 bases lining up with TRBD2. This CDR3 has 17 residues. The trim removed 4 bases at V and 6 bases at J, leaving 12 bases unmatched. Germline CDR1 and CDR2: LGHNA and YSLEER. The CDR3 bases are TGCGCCAGCAGCCCCCTGATAGGACTAGCGGATTTCAATGAGCAGTTCTTC. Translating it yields CASSPLIGLADFNEQFF.